These 18 T cell receptor beta chains share one sample of origin, sequenced in a study of blood T cells in healthy people across ages. Sample-barcoded 5' priming and a J-beta primer mix drove a second PCR of roughly 7 to 11 cycles. MiXCR, applied by TCRdb to the 5' RACE reads, yields one record per CDR3 protein. The profile shows about 730,000 distinct CDR3 sequences, roughly 47% of them singletons. The specimen was blood. These receptors were obtained from a woman aged 60-75 years in good health.

A few counts support this clonotype. The chain carries TRBV28 and TRBJ2-5, with D hard to call. The CDR3 consists of 14 residues. Per the germline V gene, CDR1 is MDHEN and CDR2 is SYDVKM. Trimming took off 5 bases at V and 0 bases at J, with 10 bases between the two ends. The CDR3 coding sequence is TGTGCCAGCAGTCCCCCAACGTACCAAGAGACCCAGTACTTC. Translating it yields CASSPPTYQETQYF.

The genes are TRBV7-2 and TRBJ1-2; a weak D match, TRBD1 (6 bases). The CDR3 spans 14 residues. Germline assignment: CDR1 SGHTA and CDR2 FQGNSA. The ends were cut back, 7 bases at V and 4 bases at J, with 16 bases in the middle. Here the CDR3 DNA reads TGTGCCAGCAACCTACAGGGCACACTCTATGGCTACACCTTC. The encoded protein is CASNLQGTLYGYTF. The variable domain in full, completed from reference TRBV7-2 and TRBJ1-2, reads GAGVSQSPSNKVTEKGKDVELRCDPISGHTALYWYRQSLGQGLEFLIYFQGNSAPDKSGLPSDRFSAERTGGSVSTLTIQRTQQEDSAVYLCASNLQGTLYGYTFGSGTRLTVV.

The V call is TRBV24-1, the J call TRBJ2-5; the D is unclear. Germline loops: CDR1 KGHDR, CDR2 SFDVKD. The V end lost 5 bases, the J end lost 11 bases, and 11 bases lay between the germline ends. The CDR3 is 11 amino acids. The CDR3 sequence is CATSGGAEQYF. DNA for the CDR3: TGTGCCACCAGTGGGGGTGCTGAACAGTACTTC.

The J gene is TRBJ2-7, the V gene TRBV7-2; 9 nucleotides line up with TRBD1. The V and J ends lost 8 bases and 1 base, in that order; junction bases with no gene match: 3. Germline V gene data show CDR1 as SGHTA and CDR2 as FQGNSA. CDR3 length: 13 residues. CDR3 protein: CASGQGRSYEQYF. In DNA, the CDR3 is TGTGCCAGCGGACAGGGGAGATCCTACGAGCAGTACTTC.

CDR3 DNA: TGTGCCCACGTAGGAGGCGTCACAGATACGCAGTATTTT. Amino acid sequence: CAHVGGVTDTQYF. The J gene is TRBJ2-3, the V gene TRBV7-3, with D possibly being TRBD2 (5 bases). With 11 bases removed from V and 2 bases from J, the gap between germline ends came to 14 bases. Germline values: CDR1 SGHTA, CDR2 FQGTGA. The CDR3 runs 13 residues. The whole variable domain, remainder taken from reference TRBV7-3 and TRBJ2-3, is GAGVSQTPSNKVTEKGKYVELRCDPISGHTALYWYRQSLGQGPEFLIYFQGTGAADDSGLPNDRFFAVRPEGSVSTLKIQRTERGDSAVYLCAHVGGVTDTQYFGPGTRLTVL.

This clonotype was seen a few times. The rearrangement links TRBV21-1 to TRBJ1-1; TRBD1, the D gene given by the table, was not confirmed from the DNA. TRBV21-1 is shown as a pseudogene. The CDR3 runs to 16 residues. CDR3 sequence reads: CASSENGTGLNTEAFF. The DNA of the CDR3 is TGTGCCAGCAGCGAGAACGGGACAGGTTTGAACACTGAAGCTTTCTTT.

This clonotype came up a few times. The gene calls are TRBV27 and TRBJ1-1, with D unresolved. Germline CDR1 and CDR2: MNHEY and SMNVEV (reference sequence). With 6 bases removed from V and 3 bases from J, the gap between germline ends came to 11 bases. The CDR3 loop spans 13 amino acids. The CDR3 coding sequence is TGTGCCAGCAGACCAAACCGGGACACTGAAGCTTTCTTT. This gives the protein CASRPNRDTEAFF.

This clonotype has just a few counts. The V call is TRBV5-1, the J call TRBJ2-3; 9 nucleotides match TRBD2. V gave up 3 bases and J gave up 6 bases; unmatched junction bases: 5. The CDR3 runs 14 residues. Germline lookup yields CDR1 SGHRS and CDR2 YFSETQ. CDR3 coding DNA: TGCGCCAGCAGCTCTCCTAGCGGGACGGATACGCAGTATTTT. Translation gives CASSSPSGTDTQYF.

The rearrangement joins TRBV5-1 to TRBJ2-1; 11 bases are a match to TRBD2. Trimming took 0 bases from V and 3 from J; bases not matched to a gene: 2. The CDR3 extends over 16 amino acids. Germline V CDR1 and CDR2: SGHRS, YFSETQ. CDR3 in DNA: TGCGCCAGCAGCTTGGCAACTAGCGGGGGCTACAATGAGCAGTTCTTC. It translates to CASSLATSGGYNEQFF.

The V gene is TRBV3-1, the J gene TRBJ2-7, with a possible D match to TRBD1 (6 bases). The CDR3 is 14 residues long. Germline V gene lookup returns CDR1 LGHDT and CDR2 YNNKEL (reference sequence). V was clipped by 0 bases and J by 3 bases, with 9 bases between them. In nucleotides, the CDR3 is TGTGCCAGCAGCCAAGAGCAGGGGTTCTACGAGCAGTACTTC. As protein: CASSQEQGFYEQYF.

On this clonotype itself: At one end, the junction sequence differs from germline, possibly due to a read error. CDR3 loop: CASGLGGVLAEEQFF. Written as DNA, the CDR3 is TGTGCCAGCGGCTTAGGAGGGGTACTGGCGGAGGAGCAGTTCTTC. This chain links TRBV13 with TRBJ2-1; the D gene is possibly TRBD2 (6 bases). The CDR3 length is 15 residues. Germline loops: CDR1 PRHDT, CDR2 FYEKMQ (reference sequence).

The CDR3 DNA reads TGCGCCAGCAAACTAGCGGGGGGAACTTACAATGAGCAGTTCTTC. It encodes CASKLAGGTYNEQFF. V and J are TRBV5-1 and TRBJ2-1; 12 nucleotides align to TRBD2. The V gene's germline CDR1 is SGHRS and CDR2 YFSETQ. The CDR3 contains 15 residues. Losses at the gene ends were 6 bases for V and 4 bases for J; bases not matched to a gene: 5.

This clonotype turned up a few times. The chain has TRBV12-5 and TRBJ2-7; no firm D call. The CDR3 sequence is 18 residues long. Germline V gene data show CDR1 as LGHNT and CDR2 as FRNRAP. V gave up 1 base and J gave up 4 bases, with 23 bases separating them. The CDR3 sequence is CASGLAPLLDGRPYEQYF. The CDR3 nucleotides are TGTGCTAGTGGTTTGGCCCCCCTCCTCGATGGTCGGCCTTACGAGCAGTACTTC.

The count of this clonotype is one. A much larger clone lies one base from this, so it may be a read error. The chain combines TRBV29-1 with TRBJ2-1, with D perhaps matching TRBD2 (5 bases). V was shortened by 5 bases and J by 10 bases, with 18 bases between the two germline ends. There are 13 residues in the CDR3. The germline gives CDR1 SQVTM, CDR2 ANQGSEA. CDR3 protein: CSVFGGPSYEQFF. The CDR3 region has the DNA TGCAGCGTTTTTGGCGGGCCATCCTACGAGCAGTTCTTC.

J is TRBJ1-4 and V is TRBV12-3 or TRBV12-4; perhaps TRBD1 as D (5 bases). CDR3 length: 18 amino acids. Deletions cut 7 bases from V and 2 bases from J, with 23 bases between. The CDR3 sequence: CASTTQWETVGTNEKLFF. CDR3 DNA sequence: TGTGCCAGCACCACTCAGTGGGAGACAGTTGGGACTAATGAAAAACTGTTTTTT.

This clonotype was recorded a few times. J is TRBJ2-7 and V is TRBV4-1; the D gene is possibly TRBD1 (5 bases). The CDR3 runs to 16 residues. The germline V gene encodes CDR1 MGHRA and CDR2 YSYEKL. Trimming took 0 bases from V and 0 from J, leaving 12 bases between them. The CDR3 sequence is CASSQESGRVSYEQYF. CDR3 bases: TGCGCCAGCAGCCAAGAATCGGGCAGGGTCTCCTACGAGCAGTACTTC.

A few counts support this clonotype. The chain couples TRBV20-1 to TRBJ2-5, with D tentatively TRBD2 (5 bases). Trimming pared 5 bases from V and 1 base from J, leaving 14 bases between. Germline V gene data show CDR1 as DFQATT and CDR2 as SNEGSKA (reference sequence). The CDR3 is 14 residues long. For the CDR3, the DNA is TGCAGTGCTCAAGGCCCAGCGGTCCAAGAGACCCAGTACTTC. Its translation: CSAQGPAVQETQYF.

V usage is TRBV9 and J usage is TRBJ2-1; D is perhaps TRBD1 or TRBD2 (5 bases each). The CDR3 totals 17 residues. V was shortened by 3 bases and J by 4 bases, with 20 bases between the two germline ends. CDR1 is SGDLS and CDR2 is YYNGEE in the germline V gene. CDR3 coding DNA: TGTGCCAGCAGCGCTCTCGGGACCGGATCGGAATACAATGAGCAGTTCTTC. As protein: CASSALGTGSEYNEQFF.